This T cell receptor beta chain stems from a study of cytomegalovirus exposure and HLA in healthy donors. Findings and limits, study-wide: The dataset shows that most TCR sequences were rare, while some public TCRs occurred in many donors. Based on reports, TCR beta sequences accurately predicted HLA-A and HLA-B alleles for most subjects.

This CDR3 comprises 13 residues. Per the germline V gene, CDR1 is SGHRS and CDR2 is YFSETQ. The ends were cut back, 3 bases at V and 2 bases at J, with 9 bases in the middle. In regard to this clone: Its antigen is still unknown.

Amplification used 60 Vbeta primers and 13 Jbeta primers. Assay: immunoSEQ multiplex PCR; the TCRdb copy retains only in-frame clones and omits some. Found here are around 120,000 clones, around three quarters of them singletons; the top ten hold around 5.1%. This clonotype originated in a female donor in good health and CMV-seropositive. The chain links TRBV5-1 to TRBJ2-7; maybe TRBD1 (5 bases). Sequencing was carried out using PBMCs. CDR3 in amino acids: CASSSTEAYEQYF. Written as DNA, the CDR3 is TGCGCCAGCAGCTCGACAGAGGCCTACGAGCAGTACTTC. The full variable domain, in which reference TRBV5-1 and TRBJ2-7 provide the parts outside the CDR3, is KAGVTQTPRYLIKTRGQQVTLSCSPISGHRSVSWYQQTPGQGLQFLFEYFSETQRNKGNFPGRFSGRQFSNSRSEMNVSTLELGDSALYLCASSSTEAYEQYFGPGTRLTVT.